These T cell receptor beta chains were read from a single sample in a study of T cell responses to AZD1222 COVID-19 vaccine. TCRdb keeps only in-frame clones here, not all; method: immunoSEQ multiplex PCR. The sample lists some 95,000 clones, approximately 88% occurring once. The sequencing here drew on peripheral blood, taken 28 days after the second AZD1222 dose. The receptors were gathered from an adult who received the AZD1222 COVID-19 vaccine. CDR3s include the opening cysteine and the closing phenylalanine or tryptophan. D genes are given only for firm matches. The size of a clone is reported for some rows only, either as once, few or many, or as a class for expanded clones.

j_call clone_size v_call d_call cdr3_nt cdr3_aa
TRBJ1-5 - TRBV5-1 - TGCGCCGACCTCACGCATGGCAGGGGAAGGAATCAGCCCCAGCATTTT CADLTHGRGRNQPQHF
TRBJ1-1 - TRBV6-5 TRBD1 TGTGCCAGCAGTTACGACAGGGGTACTGAAGCTTTCTTT CASSYDRGTEAFF
TRBJ1-1 once TRBV30 TRBD1 TGTGCCTGGAGCCCGGGACAGGGATTGAACACTGAAGCTTTCTTT CAWSPGQGLNTEAFF
TRBJ1-2 - TRBV27 - TGTGCCAGCAGTCCCAGGACAGCGGGAATATACACCTTC CASSPRTAGIYTF
TRBJ2-1 - TRBV5-1 - TGCGCCAGTTCAAAGGTGGACTCCTACAATGAGCAGTTCTTC CASSKVDSYNEQFF
TRBJ1-2 few TRBV30 - TGTGCCTGGAGTGTGCCAGGGATGTATGGCTACACCTTC CAWSVPGMYGYTF
TRBJ2-7 once TRBV5-1 - TGCGCCACCTCGACAGGGAGGCACGAGCAGTACTTC CATSTGRHEQYF
TRBJ1-6 - TRBV2 TRBD1 TGTGCCAGCAGTCCTGGACAGGTGGATTCACCCCTCCACTTT CASSPGQVDSPLHF
TRBJ1-5 few TRBV19 TRBD1 TGTGCCAGTAGAAGGGACAGGCTTAACAATCAGCCCCAGCATTTT CASRRDRLNNQPQHF
TRBJ2-7 few TRBV6-2/TRBV6-3 - TGTGCCAGCAGTTACTCGGATAGCTACGAGCAGTACTTC CASSYSDSYEQYF
TRBJ2-1 - TRBV7-9 TRBD2 TGTGCCAGCAGCGTTAGCGGGAGGGCCTACAATGAGCAGTTCTTC CASSVSGRAYNEQFF
TRBJ1-5 - TRBV6-1 - TGTGCCAGCAGTGAATTCGTGTCAGACAATCAGCCCCAGCATTTT CASSEFVSDNQPQHF
TRBJ1-1 - TRBV4-3 - TGCGCCAGCAGCCAAGATATTAGGACACAGAACACTGAAGCTTTCTTT CASSQDIRTQNTEAFF